One T cell receptor (beta chain) is described in this entry. No cognate antigen has been identified for it. These data come from a study of T cells expressing NK-cell markers (dated by TCRdb to between 2020 and 2021). Turning to the overall study: Three sorted T-cell subsets (CD3+CD56+NKG2C+, CD3+CD56+NKG2C- and CD3+CD56-NKG2C+) from about 8 donors had their TCR beta-chain repertoires profiled. Libraries were sequenced as 2 x 150 bp reads on Illumina HiSeq 2000/2500, MiSeq or NextSeq. The study sequenced eight donors, all healthy volunteers chosen at random: three men and five women. Among the eight sequenced donors, only one was HCMV-seronegative, while the other seven were HCMV-seropositive. Points the paper makes about the study in general: Those dominant clonotypes were again the most abundant among CD3+CD56-NKG2C+ cells in a few donors, at roughly 25-65%. In several donors, the dominant CD3+CD56+NKG2C+ clonotypes were found to rank among the top 10 CD8+ clonotypes and to make up about 1.0-7.5% of CD8+ T cells. Whether the expanded NKG2C-expressing T cell clones were specific for HCMV antigens remained unclear.

Data came from an Illumina HiSeq 2000. TCR beta cDNA libraries were prepared using 5'RACE template switching, which introduced a universal primer site and unique molecular identifiers. cDNA synthesis was primed from the TCR beta constant segment, followed by two successive PCR amplification steps. As for the original processing: MIGEC was used to demultiplex reads and group the reads by UMI, and MiTCR was used to assemble and quantify clonotypes. To exclude erroneous sequences, any TCR cDNA sequence not supported by at least two reads was discarded. The tcR package was used for downstream repertoire analysis, with clonotypes matched between fractions based on CDR3 nucleotide sequence plus V segment. VDJmatch was used to annotate antigen specificity against VDJdb, with one amino acid substitution in CDR3 permitted. Reprocessed by TCRdb, the reads give a single entry per CDR3 protein sequence, without DNA. The V and J calls and clone size are TCRdb's, not the authors'. This sample's table contains thousands of distinct CDR3 sequences. The biggest ten clones account for more than 9% of the sample.

HCMV serostatus was determined by detecting HCMV-specific IgG in serum with a commercial ELISA kit. Ficoll density gradient centrifugation was used to isolate peripheral blood mononuclear cells from blood. The germline V gene yields SGDLS for CDR1 and YYNGEE for CDR2. Including the terminal cysteine and phenylalanine, the CDR3 comprises 17 residues. DNA for this receptor is not on file. The sample was blood T cells: a sorted CD56 or NKG2C T cell subset, CD4+ or CD8+ T cells, or bulk PBMC T cells (not recorded which). This sequence was found in a man younger than 35 in good health. Donor details come from another sample of the same person, matched by shared clones. The V and J genes are TRBV9 and TRBJ2-5; the D gene TCRdb calls, TRBD2, cannot be checked with no DNA. The CDR3 reads as follows: CASSRGTSGGTQETQYF.